The 7 T cell receptor beta chains in this list originate from one sample, sequenced in a study of Graves' ophthalmopathy and Graves' hyperthyroidism. Scientists amplified the TCR beta CDR3 regions from RNA transcripts. RT-PCR with HTBI primers came first, then second-round multiplex PCR. TCRdb reprocessed the multiplex PCR reads with MiXCR, giving one entry per CDR3 protein. The data contain some 400,000 distinct CDR3 sequences, about 16% of them singletons. The sequencing input was peripheral blood. The receptors stem from a woman under 30 with Graves' ophthalmopathy.

This clonotype has a count of ten or more. The rearrangement joins TRBV14 to TRBJ2-2; 10 bases match TRBD2. The germline gives CDR1 SGHDN, CDR2 FVKESK. This CDR3 has 18 amino acids. Trimming cost V 4 bases and J 5 bases; bases outside gene matches: 13. This chain's CDR3 is CASSLSGRPPSRTGELFF. The CDR3 DNA follows: TGTGCCAGCAGCCTTAGCGGGAGGCCTCCATCCAGGACCGGGGAGCTGTTTTTT.

This clonotype came up many times. The chain links TRBV6-2 or TRBV6-3 to TRBJ2-3, with unresolved D. The length of the CDR3 is 16 residues. V was clipped by 4 bases and J by 2 bases, with 16 bases between them. Germline-derived CDR1 and CDR2 are MNHEY and SVGEGT. The CDR3 DNA reads as TGTGCCAGCAGTTCCTCAGAGGAGATCCACACAGATACGCAGTATTTT. Translated, it gives CASSSSEEIHTDTQYF.

This clonotype was seen repeatedly, ten times or more. The chain employs TRBV30 and TRBJ2-2, with D perhaps matching TRBD1 or TRBD2 (5 bases each). The CDR3 sequence is 14 residues long. V lost 5 bases and J 5 bases, leaving 15 bases between the germline ends. Looked up from germline, CDR1 is GTSNPN and CDR2 is SVGIG (reference sequence). CDR3 in amino acids: CAWVGWDRTGELFF. The CDR3 DNA follows: TGTGCCTGGGTTGGATGGGACCGGACCGGGGAGCTGTTTTTT.

The CDR3 is CASSQTTGSREQYF. The CDR3 coding sequence is TGCGCCAGCAGCCAAACAACCGGGAGCCGCGAGCAGTACTTC. The chain uses TRBV4-3 and TRBJ2-7; perhaps TRBD2 as D (6 bases). Trimming removed 2 bases at V and 6 bases at J, with 14 bases between. The CDR3 is 14 amino acids. CDR1 LGHNA and CDR2 YSLEER come from the germline V gene.

This clonotype was found a few times. CDR3 sequence: CASSLRGDGNQPQHF. CDR3 nucleotide sequence: TGTGCCAGCAGTTTGCGGGGGGACGGCAATCAGCCCCAGCATTTT. The chain combines TRBV27 with TRBJ1-5; the D gene is possibly TRBD1 (5 bases). With 3 bases removed from V and 2 bases from J, the gap between germline ends came to 11 bases. Germline V gene lookup returns CDR1 MNHEY and CDR2 SMNVEV (reference sequence). The CDR3 runs 15 residues.

This clonotype appeared many times. The chain uses TRBV19 and TRBJ1-1; D is perhaps TRBD1 (6 bases). Trimming removed 4 bases from V and 4 bases from J, with 10 bases in between. The CDR3 consists of 13 residues. Germline values: CDR1 LNHDA, CDR2 SQIVND (reference sequence). The CDR3 protein is CASSNKGGTEAFF. The CDR3 nucleotides are TGTGCCAGTAGTAATAAGGGGGGCACTGAAGCTTTCTTT.

The chain combines TRBV12-3 or TRBV12-4 with TRBJ2-7; no clear D gene. Deletions cut 7 bases from V and 5 bases from J, with 15 bases between. The CDR3 is made up of 13 amino acids. DNA for the CDR3: TGTGCCAGCACCCACTCGGTGGTAAACGAGCAGTACTTC. It specifies CASTHSVVNEQYF.